This T cell receptor (beta chain) was observed in a study of T-cell reconstitution after alpha-beta-depleted transplantation in children. Preparation of the TCRbeta library involved a method that used unique molecular identifiers. TCRdb re-called the PCR reads with MiXCR, one entry per CDR3 protein. Here the sample spans about 540,000 distinct CDR3 sequences, 18% being singletons. The ends were cut back, 1 base at V and 0 bases at J, with 12 bases in the middle. The CDR3 contains 16 residues. Germline V CDR1 and CDR2: SEHNR, FQNEAQ (reference sequence). The chain has TRBV7-9 and TRBJ1-1; no firm D call. The specimen was PBMCs from the stem cell graft donor, collected from the stem cell graft. This TCR derives from a human donor who donated a stem cell graft to a child with acute lymphoblastic leukemia. CDR3 nucleotide sequence: TGTGCCAGCAGCTTAGGGTACAGCAACATGAACACTGAAGCTTTCTTT. It is translated as CASSLGYSNMNTEAFF.